Each of the 29 T cell receptor beta chains below was sequenced from the same sample in a study of radiation and T cells in renal cell carcinoma. TCRdb's copy holds only in-frame clones and misses some; the assay was immunoSEQ multiplex PCR. The table has 100,000 to 150,000 clones, 81% seen once; the top ten hold 5.8%. Time point given: blood 2 weeks post-SBRT. Regarding treatment: 15 Gy SBRT to primary tumor, nephrectomy 4 weeks later. The material was blood, obtained from a patient whose treatment included radiotherapy and nephrectomy. All receptors derive from a man aged 50 to 60 with renal cell carcinoma.

The gene calls are TRBV6-5 and TRBJ1-1, with D possibly being TRBD1 (5 bases). V was shortened by 0 bases and J by 1 base, with 9 bases between the two germline ends. The CDR3 covers 15 residues. Germline CDR1 MNHEY, CDR2 SVGAGI. The CDR3 loop reads CASSYSGTANTEAFF. CDR3 DNA sequence: TGTGCCAGCAGTTACTCGGGGACGGCGAACACTGAAGCTTTCTTT.

This clone was detected a few times. One end of the junction varies from germline; a read error may be responsible. The V and J genes are TRBV7-7 and TRBJ2-1, with D hard to call. The CDR3 totals 13 residues. Germline values: CDR1 SSHAT, CDR2 FNYEAQ (reference sequence). The DNA for the CDR3 is TGTGCTAGCAGCTTTGACGGATCCAATGAGCAGTTCTTC. Protein: CASSFDGSNEQFF.

This clone has ten or more counts. The V and J genes are TRBV9 and TRBJ1-2; D is unclear. The CDR3 consists of 11 residues. With 3 bases removed from V and 8 bases from J, the gap between germline ends came to 8 bases. In germline, CDR1 is SGDLS, CDR2 YYNGEE. The CDR3 nucleotides read TGTGCCAGCAGCGCCCAGCTCGGCTACACCTTC. Amino acid sequence: CASSAQLGYTF.

The rearrangement uses TRBV25-1 and TRBJ1-2; 7 bases agree with TRBD1. V shed 4 bases, J shed 2 bases, and the junction held 4 bases outside the gene matches. Germline V gene sequence: CDR1 MGHDK, CDR2 SYGVNS. The CDR3 extends over 14 amino acids. The CDR3 DNA is TGTGCCAGCAGTGCCGTGACAGGGAACTATGGCTACACCTTC. Translated, it gives CASSAVTGNYGYTF.

The gene calls are TRBV20-1 and TRBJ2-7, with D perhaps given as TRBD1 or TRBD2 (5 bases each). The CDR3 runs to 11 residues. V was clipped by 6 bases and J by 5 bases, with 11 bases between them. Looked up from germline, CDR1 is DFQATT and CDR2 is SNEGSKA (reference sequence). The CDR3 loop reads CSAPLGDEQYF. Here the CDR3 DNA reads TGCAGTGCCCCCCTGGGGGACGAGCAGTACTTC.

This chain uses TRBV19 with TRBJ1-1; D is uncertain. CDR3 length equals 14 residues. V lost 3 bases to trimming and J lost 0 bases, with 8 bases between them. Germline-derived CDR1 and CDR2 are LNHDA and SQIVND (reference sequence). The CDR3 reads CASSMTVMNTEAFF. CDR3 nucleotide sequence: TGTGCCAGTAGTATGACGGTGATGAACACTGAAGCTTTCTTT. Full variable domain (missing parts from reference TRBV19 and TRBJ1-1): DGGITQSPKYLFRKEGQNVTLSCEQNLNHDAMYWYRQDPGQGLRLIYYSQIVNDFQKGDIAEGYSVSREKKESFPLTVTSAQKNPTAFYLCASSMTVMNTEAFFGQGTRLTVV.

The chain couples TRBV6-6 to TRBJ2-7, with D perhaps TRBD1 (5 bases). V dropped 2 bases and J dropped 2 bases, with 10 bases sitting between them. Germline loops: CDR1 MNHNY, CDR2 SVGAGI (reference sequence). The CDR3 sequence is 14 residues long. DNA of the CDR3: TGTGCCAGCAGTTACGACAGCGAAACCTACGAGCAGTACTTC. It is translated as CASSYDSETYEQYF.

This clone was recorded a few times. The chain employs TRBV7-2 and TRBJ1-5; 8 bases match TRBD1. This CDR3 is 15 amino acids long. Germline CDR1 is SGHTA and CDR2 is FQGNSA. V shed 2 bases, J shed 7 bases, and the junction held 7 bases outside the gene matches. The CDR3 reads CASSLQDRVGQPQHF. The CDR3 bases are TGTGCCAGCAGCTTACAGGACAGGGTCGGGCAGCCCCAGCATTTT.

This clone occurred once. The V gene is TRBV10-1, the J gene TRBJ1-1; D not resolved. The CDR3 is made up of 13 amino acids. V lost 4 bases and J 3 bases, leaving 9 bases between the germline ends. The germline CDR1 and CDR2 sequences are WNHNN and SYGVQD (reference sequence). CDR3 coding DNA: TGCGCCAGCAGTGGGACCGCTGACACTGAAGCTTTCTTT. This encodes CASSGTADTEAFF.

CDR3 sequence (DNA): TGTGCCACCCACTCTAGGACAGGGAAGACCGGGGAGCTGTTTTTT. Protein sequence: CATHSRTGKTGELFF. V is TRBV27 and J is TRBJ2-2; 8 positions match TRBD1. Trimming at V came to 10 bases and at J to 5 bases, leaving 12 bases not matched to a gene. Germline V gene data show CDR1 as MNHEY and CDR2 as SMNVEV (reference sequence). The CDR3 loop spans 15 amino acids.

This chain connects TRBV7-3 to TRBJ2-5; TRBD2 matches 7 bases. V lost 1 base to trimming and J lost 3 bases; unmatched junction nucleotides: 5. Germline CDR1 SGHTA, CDR2 FQGTGA. The CDR3 contains 15 residues. The CDR3 nucleotides are TGTGCCAGCAGCTTAAGGGGAGGGCGGAAAGAGACCCAGTACTTC. It is translated as CASSLRGGRKETQYF.

V usage is TRBV19 and J usage is TRBJ1-1, with 10 positions matching TRBD1. CDR1 is LNHDA, CDR2 SQIVND, per germline (reference sequence). CDR3 length equals 14 residues. V lost 3 bases to trimming and J lost 8 bases; unmatched junction nucleotides: 6. CDR3 coding DNA: TGTGCCAGTAGTATGGTTGCGACAGGGGGCGAAGCTTTCTTT. Amino acid sequence: CASSMVATGGEAFF. Full variable domain (missing parts from reference TRBV19 and TRBJ1-1): DGGITQSPKYLFRKEGQNVTLSCEQNLNHDAMYWYRQDPGQGLRLIYYSQIVNDFQKGDIAEGYSVSREKKESFPLTVTSAQKNPTAFYLCASSMVATGGEAFFGQGTRLTVV.

The chain carries TRBV7-8 and TRBJ2-1; 7 bases are a match to TRBD1. Germline lookup yields CDR1 SGHVS and CDR2 FQNEAQ. The CDR3 is 15 residues long. Unmatched junction bases numbered 11, after V lost 6 bases and J lost 6 bases. Here the CDR3 DNA reads TGTGCCAGCAGAAAAATTCCGGGACAGACCAATGAGCAGTTCTTC. Translated, it gives CASRKIPGQTNEQFF.

As concerns this clone: A read error may account for a junction end that differs from germline. The CDR3 DNA reads TGTGCCAGTAGTATAGGGGGGAACGCTGAAGCTTTCTTT. It yields the protein CASSIGGNAEAFF. The rearrangement uses TRBV19 and TRBJ1-1; possible D gene TRBD1, 5 bases. The CDR3 extends over 13 amino acids. Germline V CDR1 and CDR2: LNHDA, SQIVND (reference sequence).

The V gene is TRBV7-8, the J gene TRBJ1-6; D remains ambiguous. CDR3 length: 17 residues. Between the trimmed V and J ends, which lost 3 bases and 3 bases, there was a span of 15 bases. The V gene's germline CDR1 is SGHVS and CDR2 FQNEAQ. CDR3 in DNA: TGTGCCAGCAGCTTTAGGTCCCCCACGGTCTATAATTCACCCCTCCACTTT. Translated, it gives CASSFRSPTVYNSPLHF.

The V gene is TRBV5-8, the J gene TRBJ1-2, with D maybe TRBD1 (6 bases). The CDR3 extends over 15 amino acids. Trimming removed 1 base from V and 5 bases from J, with 15 bases in between. Germline CDR1 is SGHTS and CDR2 is YDEGEE. The CDR3 here is CASSLRAGARYGYTF. The CDR3, as DNA: TGTGCCAGCAGCTTGAGAGCGGGGGCTCGGTATGGCTACACCTTC. The full variable domain, rest sourced from reference TRBV5-8 and TRBJ1-2, is EAGVTQSPTHLIKTRGQQATLRCSPISGHTSVYWYQQALGLGLQFLLWYDEGEERNRGNFPPRFSGRQFPNYSSELNVNALELEDSALYLCASSLRAGARYGYTFGSGTRLTVV.

The chain recombines TRBV11-2 with TRBJ1-2; 8 positions agree with TRBD1. The CDR3 has 14 residues. Germline assignment: CDR1 SGHAT and CDR2 FQNNGV. After removal of 4 bases from V and 7 bases from J, the junction contained 8 bases not matched to a gene. The CDR3 DNA reads as TGTGCCAGCAGCTACTACCACAGGGGGTTTGGCTACACCTTC. Protein sequence: CASSYYHRGFGYTF.

The gene calls are TRBV30 and TRBJ2-3, with D perhaps matching TRBD2 (5 bases). This CDR3 region has 15 residues. V dropped 0 bases and J dropped 2 bases, with 12 bases sitting between them. The germline gives CDR1 GTSNPN, CDR2 SVGIG (reference sequence). CDR3: CAWSVAREFTDTQYF. The CDR3 bases are TGTGCCTGGAGTGTAGCGAGGGAATTCACAGATACGCAGTATTTT.

The CDR3 region is CASSQTSTSSYEQYF. The DNA of the CDR3 is TGCGCCAGCAGCCAAACTAGCACGAGCTCCTACGAGCAGTACTTC. V usage is TRBV5-1 and J usage is TRBJ2-7; D might be TRBD2 (6 bases). The CDR3 runs 15 residues. V lost 4 bases, J lost 0 bases, and 14 bases lay in between. CDR1 SGHRS and CDR2 YFSETQ come from the germline V gene.

CDR3 sequence (DNA): TGTGCCAGCAGCGGGGGATCTAACTATGGCTACACCTTC. This sequence encodes CASSGGSNYGYTF. V gene TRBV6-5 combines with J gene TRBJ1-2, with D maybe TRBD1 (5 bases). The CDR3 runs to 13 residues. Germline CDR1 and CDR2: MNHEY and SVGAGI. Between the trimmed V and J ends, which lost 6 bases and 0 bases, there was a span of 8 bases.

This clone was observed a few times. The chain recombines TRBV19 with TRBJ1-1; 12 positions match TRBD1. The length of the CDR3 is 16 residues. Per the germline V gene, CDR1 is LNHDA and CDR2 is SQIVND (reference sequence). The ends lost 6 bases at V and 6 bases at J; junction bases unmatched: 11. The CDR3 DNA reads TGTGCCAGTAGGGGGACAGGGGGCGATTTGTGGGCTGAAGCTTTCTTT. Protein: CASRGTGGDLWAEAFF.

The chain has TRBV6-1 and TRBJ2-7; maybe TRBD1 (5 bases). Between the trimmed V and J ends, which lost 5 bases and 1 base, there was a span of 18 bases. Germline assignment: CDR1 MNHNS and CDR2 SASEGT. CDR3 size: 16 residues. In DNA, the CDR3 is TGTGCCAGCAGTAAAGTTTTGACAGATGTATCCTACGAGCAGTACTTC. Translated: CASSKVLTDVSYEQYF.

The chain uses TRBV27 and TRBJ2-3, with D maybe TRBD2 (5 bases). The CDR3 loop spans 15 amino acids. CDR1 and CDR2 (germline): MNHEY, SMNVEV (reference sequence). V dropped 6 bases and J dropped 2 bases, with 15 bases sitting between them. This CDR3 is CASSRLRTLTDTQYF. The CDR3 DNA follows: TGTGCCAGCAGCCGACTAAGGACCCTCACAGATACGCAGTATTTT.

The chain links TRBV29-1 to TRBJ1-4; D remains ambiguous. This CDR3 comprises 14 residues. Germline CDR1 SQVTM, CDR2 ANQGSEA. V was trimmed by 1 base and J by 8 bases, leaving 14 bases between them. The CDR3 DNA is TGCAGCGTTGAAGTTGGTCGGGCCGGCGAAAAACTGTTTTTT. This translates into CSVEVGRAGEKLFF.

The chain combines TRBV9 with TRBJ1-3; D is uncertain. V lost 4 bases to trimming and J lost 2 bases, with 7 bases between them. Germline lookup yields CDR1 SGDLS and CDR2 YYNGEE. There are 13 residues in the CDR3. CDR3 amino acids: CASSPHTGNTIYF. The DNA for the CDR3 is TGTGCCAGCAGCCCCCATACTGGAAACACCATATATTTT.

This chain uses TRBV27 with TRBJ2-1; D remains unclear. CDR1 is MNHEY and CDR2 is SMNVEV in the germline V gene (reference sequence). The ends were cut back, 6 bases at V and 4 bases at J, with 16 bases in the middle. This CDR3 comprises 15 residues. The CDR3 DNA follows: TGTGCCAGCAGCTTAGGGCCAAAGCGTTACAATGAGCAGTTCTTC. Translation gives CASSLGPKRYNEQFF.

The chain carries TRBV7-9 and TRBJ1-1, with D perhaps TRBD1 (6 bases). Trimming took 5 bases from V and 7 from J, leaving 14 bases between them. CDR3 length: 13 amino acids. Germline V gives CDR1 SEHNR, CDR2 FQNEAQ (reference sequence). The CDR3 sequence: CASSTRTDSEAFF. DNA of the CDR3: TGTGCCAGCAGCACACGAACGGACAGTGAAGCTTTCTTT.

The chain links TRBV11-1 to TRBJ2-7; 9 bases align to TRBD1. With V trimmed by 1 base and J by 3 bases, 13 bases remained unmatched. CDR1 and CDR2 from the germline V gene are SGHAT and FQDESV (reference sequence). The CDR3 covers 18 residues. The CDR3 spells CASSLGRSYRGLVYEQYF. DNA for the CDR3: TGTGCCAGCAGCTTAGGAAGGTCCTACAGGGGGCTCGTCTACGAGCAGTACTTC.

This chain joins TRBV10-2 and TRBJ2-1; 11 nucleotides agree with TRBD2. The V and J ends lost 6 bases and 9 bases, in that order; junction bases with no gene match: 4. The CDR3 is 13 amino acids. Germline values: CDR1 WSHSY, CDR2 SAAADI. This CDR3 reads CASRLAGAVEQFF. The CDR3 DNA reads as TGCGCCAGCAGACTAGCGGGAGCGGTTGAGCAGTTCTTC.